This entry concerns a single TCR beta chain. The source of the sample is a study of technical replicates of blood from a few donors. Clones were read by immunoSEQ multiplex PCR, and TCRdb kept only the in-frame ones, dropping some. The data hold approximately 13,000 clones, with around 82% observed a single time. From germline, CDR1 is MNHNS and CDR2 SASEGT. The CDR3 is 13 amino acids. The specimen was PBMCs. This chain uses TRBV6-1 with TRBJ2-5; 7 bases align to TRBD2. This receptor was obtained from a human donor in good health. CDR3 protein: CASNVAGAETQYF. In DNA form, the CDR3 reads TGTGCTTCCAACGTCGCGGGAGCAGAGACCCAGTACTTC.